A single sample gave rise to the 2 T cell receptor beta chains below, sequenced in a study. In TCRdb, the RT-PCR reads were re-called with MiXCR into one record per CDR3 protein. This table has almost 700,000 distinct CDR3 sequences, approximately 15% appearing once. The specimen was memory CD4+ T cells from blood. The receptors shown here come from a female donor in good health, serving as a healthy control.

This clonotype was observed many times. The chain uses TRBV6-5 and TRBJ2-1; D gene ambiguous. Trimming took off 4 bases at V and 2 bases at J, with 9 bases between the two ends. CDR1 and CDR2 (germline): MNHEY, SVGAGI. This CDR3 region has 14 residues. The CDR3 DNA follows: TGTGCCAGCAGTTGGGGTGGGGCCTACAATGAGCAGTTCTTC. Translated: CASSWGGAYNEQFF.

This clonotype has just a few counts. CDR3 protein: CASSLGESRGEQYF. DNA for the CDR3: TGCGCCAGCAGCTTAGGGGAGTCGCGTGGCGAGCAGTACTTC. The chain joins TRBV5-1 to TRBJ2-7; D may match TRBD1 or TRBD2 (5 bases each). CDR3 length equals 14 residues. In germline, CDR1 is SGHRS, CDR2 YFSETQ. The V end lost 2 bases, the J end lost 6 bases, and 15 bases lay between the germline ends.